The clone carrying this T cell receptor (beta chain) turned up a few times. The V gene lost 1 base and the J gene lost 4 bases, with 11 bases spanning the gap. Germline loops: CDR1 MGHRA, CDR2 YSYEKL. This CDR3 is 15 amino acids long. This sample stems from a study of identical twins. TCRdb used MiXCR to reprocess the 5' RACE reads, holding one entry per CDR3 protein. The table includes hundreds of thousands of distinct CDR3 sequences, 12% detected once. The same sample was also used in a study of yellow fever vaccine responses in identical twins.

The receptor comes from a woman younger than 30 in good health. Sequenced material: PBMCs. This chain links TRBV4-1 with TRBJ2-1; TRBD2 is a possible D gene (6 bases). CDR3 protein: CASSQVAGRYNEQFF. DNA for the CDR3: TGCGCCAGCAGCCAAGTGGCGGGACGATACAATGAGCAGTTCTTC.